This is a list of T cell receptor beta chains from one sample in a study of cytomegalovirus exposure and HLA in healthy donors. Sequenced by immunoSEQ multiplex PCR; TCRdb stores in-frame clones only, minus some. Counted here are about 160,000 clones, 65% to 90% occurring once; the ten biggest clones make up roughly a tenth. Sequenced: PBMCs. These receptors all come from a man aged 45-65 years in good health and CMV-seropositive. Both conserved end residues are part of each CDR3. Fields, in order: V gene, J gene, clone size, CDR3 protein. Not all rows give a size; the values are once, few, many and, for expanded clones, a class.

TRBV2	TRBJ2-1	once	CASRRTDNEQFF
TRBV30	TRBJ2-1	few	CAWGTESYNEQFF
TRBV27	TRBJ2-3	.	CASSLIGTSTQYF
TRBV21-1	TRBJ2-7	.	CASSFQGFHSYEQYF
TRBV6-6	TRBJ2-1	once	CASSYGTSGGASEQFF
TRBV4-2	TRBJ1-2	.	CASSQAVQGYYGYTF
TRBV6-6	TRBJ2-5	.	CASTSEQTQYF
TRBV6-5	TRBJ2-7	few	CASSPRPDRGYEQYF
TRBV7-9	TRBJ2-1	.	CASSSTSGTQFF
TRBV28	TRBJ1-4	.	CASRLTAGRGELFF
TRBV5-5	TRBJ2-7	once	CASSFSGQGGHEQYF
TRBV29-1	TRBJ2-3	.	CSVEEGLGTDTQYF
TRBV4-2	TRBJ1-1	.	CASSQDRGAGWTEAFF
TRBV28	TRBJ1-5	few	CASSADSYSNQPQHF
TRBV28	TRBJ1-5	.	CASRTGTGSGQPQHF
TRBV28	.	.	CASPPGTGLDEQYF
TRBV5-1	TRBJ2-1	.	CASSSFPPETSGYNEQFF
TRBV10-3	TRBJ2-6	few	CAISGGQGWPSTGANVLTF
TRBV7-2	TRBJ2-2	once	CASSRQETGELFF
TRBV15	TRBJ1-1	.	CATSRGASRGNTEAFF
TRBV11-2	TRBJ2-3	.	CASSLLAVRTDTQYF
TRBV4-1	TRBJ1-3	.	CASSQVWGGAGNTIYF
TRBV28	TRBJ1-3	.	CASSFFGTGAGNTIYF
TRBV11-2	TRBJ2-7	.	CASSPDSGGWGQYF
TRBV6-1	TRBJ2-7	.	CASSEVHRGSYEQYF
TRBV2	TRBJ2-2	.	CASSGASGELFF
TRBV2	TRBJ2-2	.	CARGGQDFNTGELFF
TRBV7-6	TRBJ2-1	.	CASSLGTSTHNEQFF